This is a list of T cell receptor beta chains from one sample in a study of blood T cell repertoires in COVID-19. The data were produced by immunoSEQ multiplex PCR, yet TCRdb's version contains in-frame clones alone and is incomplete. The data contain 120,000 or so clones, approximately 84% of them singletons. The sequencing input was peripheral blood. The receptors stem from a woman aged 30 to 39 who had recovered from COVID-19. Both conserved end residues are part of each CDR3. A D gene is named only where the DNA matches it firmly. The size field is filled for only some rows; it gives once, few, many or a size class.

d_call	v_call	j_call	clone_size	cdr3_nt	cdr3_aa
TRBD1	TRBV7-9	TRBJ1-6	.	TGTGCCAGCAGCTCAGAGGCCAGGACAGGGCGTAATTCACCCCTCCACTTT	CASSSEARTGRNSPLHF
TRBD1	TRBV19	TRBJ1-5	.	TGTGCCACCACACCCGGGACAGGGGGCCATCAGCCCCAGCATTTT	CATTPGTGGHQPQHF
.	TRBV5-1	TRBJ1-1	.	TGCGCCAGCAGCCAACAGGACAGTGGGAACACTGAAGCTTTCTTT	CASSQQDSGNTEAFF
TRBD2	TRBV2	TRBJ2-2	once	TGTGCCAGCAGTGATCTTTTAGGACTAGCGGGTACCGGGGAGCTGTTTTTT	CASSDLLGLAGTGELFF
TRBD1	TRBV12-3/TRBV12-4	TRBJ1-1	few	TGTGCCAGCAGTTTGGACAGGGTCACTGAAGCTTTCTTT	CASSLDRVTEAFF
.	TRBV5-4	TRBJ2-1	.	TGTGCCAGCAGCTTGGCAGGGGCGCATCAAAATGAGCAGTTCTTC	CASSLAGAHQNEQFF
.	TRBV12-3/TRBV12-4	TRBJ1-1	.	TGTGCCAGCAGTTTAACCGGGGGAGCTTTCTTT	CASSLTGGAFF
.	TRBV5-4	TRBJ1-1	.	TGTGCCAGCAGCTTGGATAGGGGCGCGGCCACTGAAGCTTTCTTT	CASSLDRGAATEAFF
TRBD2	TRBV7-2	TRBJ2-1	.	TGTGCCAGCAGCGACGGACTAGCGGGAGTCTACAATGAGCAGTTCTTC	CASSDGLAGVYNEQFF
TRBD1	TRBV2	TRBJ1-2	.	TGTGCCAGCAGTGATCTCCGGGACAGAACCAACTATGGCTACACCTTC	CASSDLRDRTNYGYTF
.	TRBV30	TRBJ2-2	.	TGTGCCTGGAATCCCCAGGGGTTGGCGAACACCGGGGAGCTGTTTTTT	CAWNPQGLANTGELFF
TRBD2	TRBV9	TRBJ2-5	.	TGTGCCAGCAGCCCGATCGGGACTAGCGGAGGAGGGCAGTACTTC	CASSPIGTSGGGQYF
TRBD1	TRBV5-6	TRBJ1-6	few	TGTGCCAGCAGCTCGCGGCTGACAGGGAAAAACTATAATTCACCCCTCCACTTT	CASSSRLTGKNYNSPLHF
TRBD1	TRBV11-1	TRBJ1-2	.	TGTGCCAGCAGCCACGGGACAGGGGGCCGGTATGGCTACACCTTC	CASSHGTGGRYGYTF
TRBD1	TRBV5-4	TRBJ2-5	.	TGTGCCAGCAGCGCGGACAGGGTGTACCAAGAGACCCAGTACTTC	CASSADRVYQETQYF
TRBD1	TRBV5-1	TRBJ2-7	few	TGCGCCAGTAAGGACAGGGCGGACTACGAGCAGTACTTC	CASKDRADYEQYF
.	TRBV18	TRBJ1-1	once	TGTGCCAGCTCACCCCCCCTGAGGAACACTGAAGCTTTCTTT	CASSPPLRNTEAFF
.	TRBV7-9	TRBJ2-5	.	TGTGCCAGCAGCCCCCCAGGGGATCAAGAGACCCAGTACTTC	CASSPPGDQETQYF
.	TRBV18	TRBJ1-2	.	TGTGCCAGCTCACCAAGCCGGGAGGCGTGGTATGGCTACACCTTC	CASSPSREAWYGYTF
.	TRBV19	TRBJ2-2	.	TGTGCCAGTAGTATGGTACAGAACACCGGGGAGCTGTTTTTT	CASSMVQNTGELFF
TRBD1	TRBV2	TRBJ1-1	.	TGTGCCAGCGGGAGGCAGGGGGAAACTGAAGCTTTCTTT	CASGRQGETEAFF
.	TRBV28	TRBJ1-3	once	TGTGCCAGCAGTTCAGCGGGGGCCTCTGGAAACACCATATATTTT	CASSSAGASGNTIYF
.	TRBV5-6	TRBJ1-2	.	TGTGCCAGCATCAAAAGGGGGGGAGGACTTGGCTACACCTTC	CASIKRGGGLGYTF